This section outlines one T cell receptor beta chain sequence together with its context. Its antigen is as yet unknown. This entry comes from a study of shared clonotypes between healthy human individuals. Notes on the study in general: Genetic and exposure-history diversity was limited by the small donor number.

CDR1 SGHTS and CDR2 YDEGEE come from the germline V gene. The CDR3 extends over 15 amino acids. After removal of 3 bases from V and 4 bases from J, the junction contained 8 bases not matched to a gene. Naive CD8 cells were CD45RO-negative, positively selected for CCR7, excluding terminally differentiated effector memory CD45RA+ cells. Clones were read by immunoSEQ multiplex PCR, and TCRdb kept only the in-frame ones, dropping some. The sample carries some 2.1 million clones, approximately 95% recorded once. This clonotype was sampled from a man aged 18 to 29 in good health. The specimen sequenced was naive CD8+ T cells sorted from blood. The V and J genes are TRBV5-8 and TRBJ1-2; TRBD1 matches 8 bases. As DNA, the CDR3 is TGTGCCAGCAGCTGGGGGACAGGATTCTCCTATGGCTACACCTTC. This codes for CASSWGTGFSYGYTF. Combining the CDR3 with reference TRBV5-8 and TRBJ1-2 gives the whole variable domain EAGVTQSPTHLIKTRGQQATLRCSPISGHTSVYWYQQALGLGLQFLLWYDEGEERNRGNFPPRFSGRQFPNYSSELNVNALELEDSALYLCASSWGTGFSYGYTFGSGTRLTVV.